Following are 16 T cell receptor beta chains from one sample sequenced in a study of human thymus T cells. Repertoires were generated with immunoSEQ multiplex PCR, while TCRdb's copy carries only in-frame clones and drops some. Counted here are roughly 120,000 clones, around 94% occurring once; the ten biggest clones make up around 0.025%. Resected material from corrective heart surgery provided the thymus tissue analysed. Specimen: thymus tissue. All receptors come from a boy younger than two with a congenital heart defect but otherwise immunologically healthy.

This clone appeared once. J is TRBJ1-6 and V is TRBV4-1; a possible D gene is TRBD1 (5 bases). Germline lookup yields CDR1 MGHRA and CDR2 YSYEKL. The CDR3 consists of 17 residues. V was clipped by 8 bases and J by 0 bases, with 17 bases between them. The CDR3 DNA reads TGCGCCAGCGAGCAGGGTTATAGGAGCTCCTATAATTCACCCCTCCACTTT. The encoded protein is CASEQGYRSSYNSPLHF.

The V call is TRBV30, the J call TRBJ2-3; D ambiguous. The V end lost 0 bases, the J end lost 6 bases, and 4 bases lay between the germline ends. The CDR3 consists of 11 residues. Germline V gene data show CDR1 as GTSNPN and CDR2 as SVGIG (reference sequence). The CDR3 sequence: CAWSVLDTQYF. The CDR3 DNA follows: TGTGCCTGGAGTGTTCTGGATACGCAGTATTTT.

The CDR3 region is CASSLGQGGYEQYF. DNA of the CDR3: TGTGCCAGCAGCCTAGGACAGGGGGGCTACGAGCAGTACTTC. The gene calls are TRBV5-5 and TRBJ2-7; 10 bases agree with TRBD1. CDR1 SGHKS and CDR2 YYEKEE come from the germline V gene (reference sequence). V was pared by 4 bases and J by 3 bases, with 4 bases of the junction left unmatched. The CDR3 has 14 residues.

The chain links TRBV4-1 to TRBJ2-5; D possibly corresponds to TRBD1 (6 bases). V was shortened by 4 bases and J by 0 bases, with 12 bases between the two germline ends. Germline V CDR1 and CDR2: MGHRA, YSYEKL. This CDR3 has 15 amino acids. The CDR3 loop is CASSPKRTDQETQYF. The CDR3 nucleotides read TGCGCCAGCAGCCCGAAAAGGACAGACCAAGAGACCCAGTACTTC.

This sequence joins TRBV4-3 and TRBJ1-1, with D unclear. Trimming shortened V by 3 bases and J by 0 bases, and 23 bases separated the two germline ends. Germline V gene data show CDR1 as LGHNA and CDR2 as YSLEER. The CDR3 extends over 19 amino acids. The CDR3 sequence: CASSQGRYGPSPLNTEAFF. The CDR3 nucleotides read TGCGCCAGCAGCCAGGGCCGTTATGGGCCGTCCCCCCTGAACACTGAAGCTTTCTTT.

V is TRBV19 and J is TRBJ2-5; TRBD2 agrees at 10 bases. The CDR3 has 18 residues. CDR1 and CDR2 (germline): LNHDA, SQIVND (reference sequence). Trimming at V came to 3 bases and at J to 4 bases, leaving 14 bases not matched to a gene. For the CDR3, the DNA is TGTGCCAGTAGTATGTTGGCTAGCGGGGGCACGGGAGGAGAGACCCAGTACTTC. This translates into CASSMLASGGTGGETQYF.

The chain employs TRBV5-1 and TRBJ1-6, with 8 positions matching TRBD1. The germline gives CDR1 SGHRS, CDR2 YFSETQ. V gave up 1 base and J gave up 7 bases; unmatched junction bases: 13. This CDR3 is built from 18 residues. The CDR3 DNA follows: TGCGCCAGCAGCTTGTCGGACAGGGAAGGACTGAAGAATTCACCCCTCCACTTT. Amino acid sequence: CASSLSDREGLKNSPLHF.

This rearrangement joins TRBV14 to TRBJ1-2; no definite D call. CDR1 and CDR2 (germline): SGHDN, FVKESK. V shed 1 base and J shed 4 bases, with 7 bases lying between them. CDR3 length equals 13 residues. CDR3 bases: TGTGCCAGCAGCCAAGCGACTTCCTATGGCTACACCTTC. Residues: CASSQATSYGYTF. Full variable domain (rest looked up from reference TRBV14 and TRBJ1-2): EAGVTQFPSHSVIEKGQTVTLRCDPISGHDNLYWYRRVMGKEIKFLLHFVKESKQDESGMPNNRFLAERTGGTYSTLKVQPAELEDSGVYFCASSQATSYGYTFGSGTRLTVV.

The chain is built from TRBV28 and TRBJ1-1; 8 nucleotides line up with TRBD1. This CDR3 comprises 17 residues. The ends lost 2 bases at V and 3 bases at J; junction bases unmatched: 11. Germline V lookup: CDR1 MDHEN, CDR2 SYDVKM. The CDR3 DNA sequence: TGTGCCAGCAGTTTAGGGCGTACCGGGACAGGTCACACTGAAGCTTTCTTT. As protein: CASSLGRTGTGHTEAFF.

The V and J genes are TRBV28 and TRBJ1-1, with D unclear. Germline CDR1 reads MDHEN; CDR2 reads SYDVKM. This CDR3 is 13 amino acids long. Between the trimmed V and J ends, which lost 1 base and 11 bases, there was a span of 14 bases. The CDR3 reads CASSLFSHGAAFF. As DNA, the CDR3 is TGTGCCAGCAGTTTATTCTCCCACGGCGCTGCTTTCTTT.

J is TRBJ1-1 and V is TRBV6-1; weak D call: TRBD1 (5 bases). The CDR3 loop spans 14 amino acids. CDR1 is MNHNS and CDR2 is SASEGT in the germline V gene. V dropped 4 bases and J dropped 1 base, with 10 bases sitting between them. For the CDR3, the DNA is TGTGCCAGCAGTGTGAGGGACCGGAACACTGAAGCTTTCTTT. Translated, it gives CASSVRDRNTEAFF.

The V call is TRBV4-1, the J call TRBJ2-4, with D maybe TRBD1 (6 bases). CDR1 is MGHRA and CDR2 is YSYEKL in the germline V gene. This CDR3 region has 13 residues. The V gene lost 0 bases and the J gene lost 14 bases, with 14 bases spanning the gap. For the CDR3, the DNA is TGCGCCAGCAGCCAAGAGGGGGCAGGGAAAAAGTACTTC. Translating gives CASSQEGAGKKYF.

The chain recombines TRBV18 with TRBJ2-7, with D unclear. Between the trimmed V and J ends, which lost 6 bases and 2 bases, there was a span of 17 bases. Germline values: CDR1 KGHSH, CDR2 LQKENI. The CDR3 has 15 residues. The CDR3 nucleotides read TGTGCCAGCTCTGCTGGTCGGACGTACCCCTACGAGCAGTACTTC. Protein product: CASSAGRTYPYEQYF. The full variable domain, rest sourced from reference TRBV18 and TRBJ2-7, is NAGVMQNPRHLVRRRGQEARLRCSPMKGHSHVYWYRQLPEEGLKFMVYLQKENIIDESGMPKERFSAEFPKEGPSILRIQQVVRGDSAAYFCASSAGRTYPYEQYFGPGTRLTVT.

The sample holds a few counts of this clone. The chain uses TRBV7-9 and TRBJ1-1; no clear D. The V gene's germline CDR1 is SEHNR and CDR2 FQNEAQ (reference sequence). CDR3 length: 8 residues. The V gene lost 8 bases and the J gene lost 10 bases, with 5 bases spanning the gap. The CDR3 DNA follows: TGTGCCAGCCCCGGAGCTTTCTTT. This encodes CASPGAFF. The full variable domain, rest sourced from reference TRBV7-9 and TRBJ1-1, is DTGVSQNPRHKITKRGQNVTFRCDPISEHNRLYWYRQTLGQGPEFLTYFQNEAQLEKSRLLSDRFSAERPKGSFSTLEIQRTEQGDSAMYLCASPGAFFGQGTRLTVV.

This chain's CDR3 is CASSQDPGTGKMNTEAFF. CDR3 nucleotides: TGCGCCAGCAGCCAAGATCCCGGGACAGGGAAAATGAACACTGAAGCTTTCTTT. The V call is TRBV4-3, the J call TRBJ1-1; 9 bases agree with TRBD1. Trimming cost V 0 bases and J 0 bases; bases outside gene matches: 8. CDR3 size: 18 residues. Per germline, CDR1 LGHNA and CDR2 YSLEER.

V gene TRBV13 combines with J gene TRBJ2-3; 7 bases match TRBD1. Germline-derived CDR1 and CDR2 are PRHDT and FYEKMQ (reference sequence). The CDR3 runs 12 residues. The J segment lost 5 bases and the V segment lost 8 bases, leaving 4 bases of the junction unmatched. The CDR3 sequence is CASGTAKDTQYF. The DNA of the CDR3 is TGTGCCAGCGGGACAGCTAAAGATACGCAGTATTTT.